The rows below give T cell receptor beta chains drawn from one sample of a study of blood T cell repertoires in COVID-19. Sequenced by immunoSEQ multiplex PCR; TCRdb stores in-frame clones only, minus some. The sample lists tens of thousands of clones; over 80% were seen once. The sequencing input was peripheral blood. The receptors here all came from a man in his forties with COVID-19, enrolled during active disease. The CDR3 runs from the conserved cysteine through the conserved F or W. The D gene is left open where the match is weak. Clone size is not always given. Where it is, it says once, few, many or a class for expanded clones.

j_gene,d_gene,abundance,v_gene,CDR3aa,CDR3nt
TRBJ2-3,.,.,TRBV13,CASSRVSDTQYF,TGTGCCAGCAGCCGGGTCTCAGATACGCAGTATTTT
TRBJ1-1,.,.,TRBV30,CAWSGASGDTEAFF,TGTGCCTGGAGTGGGGCGTCGGGGGATACTGAAGCTTTCTTT
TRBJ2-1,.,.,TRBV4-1,CASSLISSSYNEQFF,TGCGCCAGCAGCCTAATATCGAGCTCCTACAATGAGCAGTTCTTC
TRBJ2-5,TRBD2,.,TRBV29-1,CSGQGGLAGMETQYF,TGCAGCGGACAGGGTGGACTAGCGGGAATGGAGACCCAGTACTTC
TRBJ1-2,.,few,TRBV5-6,CATQGSSANYGYTF,TGTGCCACCCAGGGCAGCTCAGCTAACTATGGCTACACCTTC
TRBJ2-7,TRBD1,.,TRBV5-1,CASSSRTGGGNEQYF,TGCGCCAGCAGCTCTCGGACAGGGGGTGGTAACGAGCAGTACTTC
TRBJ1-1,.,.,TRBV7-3,CASSLTRESEAFF,TGTGCCAGCAGCTTAACTCGGGAGTCCGAAGCTTTCTTT
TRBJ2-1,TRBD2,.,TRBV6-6,CASSPRGEGGPYNEQFF,TGTGCCAGCAGTCCCCGAGGGGAGGGAGGGCCCTACAATGAGCAGTTCTTC
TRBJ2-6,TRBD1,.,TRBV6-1,CASSEVRVDRASGANVLTF,TGTGCCAGCAGTGAAGTGAGGGTTGACAGGGCGTCTGGGGCCAACGTCCTGACTTTC
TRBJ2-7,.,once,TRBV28,CASSFLSGGSYEQYF,TGTGCCAGCAGTTTTTTATCTGGGGGGTCCTACGAGCAGTACTTC
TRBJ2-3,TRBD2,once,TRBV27,CASSQAGGPTDTQYF,TGTGCCAGCAGTCAAGCGGGGGGGCCCACAGATACGCAGTATTTT
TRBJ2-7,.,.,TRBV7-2,CASSWGGHLEQYF,TGTGCCAGCAGCTGGGGGGGACATCTCGAGCAGTACTTC
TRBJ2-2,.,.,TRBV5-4,CASSLPGTGELFF,TGTGCCAGCAGCTTGCCCGGCACCGGGGAGCTGTTTTTT
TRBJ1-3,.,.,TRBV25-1,CASSAGVSGNTIYF,TGTGCCAGCAGTGCGGGGGTATCAGGAAACACCATATATTTT
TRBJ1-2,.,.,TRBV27,CASSPGTRTRSNYGYTF,TGTGCCAGCAGTCCCGGGACTCGGACCCGTTCTAACTATGGCTACACCTTC
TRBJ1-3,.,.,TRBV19,CASRYRSSGNTIYF,TGTGCCAGCCGGTACCGAAGCTCTGGAAACACCATATATTTT
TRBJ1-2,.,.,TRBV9,CASSVVGGASYGYTF,TGTGCCAGCAGCGTAGTCGGGGGGGCAAGCTATGGCTACACCTTC
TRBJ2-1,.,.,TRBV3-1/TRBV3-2,CASSPYSSREQFF,TGTGCCAGCAGCCCTTACTCCTCCCGGGAGCAGTTCTTC
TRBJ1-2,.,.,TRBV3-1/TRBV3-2,CASSTRGRKGYGYTF,TGTGCCAGCAGCACCAGGGGAAGGAAGGGCTATGGCTACACCTTC
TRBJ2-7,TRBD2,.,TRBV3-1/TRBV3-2,CASSQAGGPHEQYF,TGTGCCAGCAGCCAAGCGGGGGGGCCCCACGAGCAGTACTTC
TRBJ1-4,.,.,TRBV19,CASRNQAANEKLFF,TGTGCCAGTAGGAACCAGGCCGCTAATGAAAAACTGTTTTTT
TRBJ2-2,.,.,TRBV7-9,CASSLGGNTGELFF,TGTGCCAGCAGCTTAGGAGGGAACACCGGGGAGCTGTTTTTT
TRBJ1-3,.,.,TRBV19,CASSMLSGAAHGNTIYF,TGTGCCAGTAGTATGCTCTCAGGGGCGGCTCACGGAAACACCATATATTTT
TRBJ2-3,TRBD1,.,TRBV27,CASSFPSTGGRLADTQYF,TGTGCCAGCAGTTTCCCCTCCACAGGGGGCCGTTTGGCAGATACGCAGTATTTT
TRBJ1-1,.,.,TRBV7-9,CASSPTDGSRKAFF,TGTGCCAGCAGCCCGACCGACGGGTCTAGGAAAGCTTTCTTT
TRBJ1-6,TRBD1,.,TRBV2,CASKKQGVASPLHF,TGTGCCAGCAAAAAACAGGGGGTCGCTTCACCCCTCCACTTT
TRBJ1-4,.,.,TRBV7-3,CASSLWTEDAPHNEKLFF,TGTGCCAGCAGCTTATGGACGGAGGATGCCCCGCATAATGAAAAACTGTTTTTT
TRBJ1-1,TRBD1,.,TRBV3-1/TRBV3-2,CASSRSQGADEAFF,TGTGCCAGCAGCCGGTCCCAGGGGGCGGATGAAGCTTTCTTT
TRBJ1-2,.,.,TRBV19,CASSFSRGRYGYTF,TGTGCCAGTAGTTTCAGCAGGGGTCGGTATGGCTACACCTTC
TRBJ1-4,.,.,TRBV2,CASSDSPATNEKLFF,TGTGCCAGCAGCGATAGCCCTGCAACTAATGAAAAACTGTTTTTT
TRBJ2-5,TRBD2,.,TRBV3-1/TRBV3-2,CASSQALSGSLQETQYF,TGTGCCAGCAGCCAAGCCCTTAGCGGGAGTCTCCAAGAGACCCAGTACTTC
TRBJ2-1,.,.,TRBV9,CASSVALAAGQFF,TGTGCCAGCAGCGTAGCACTGGCCGCGGGGCAGTTCTTC
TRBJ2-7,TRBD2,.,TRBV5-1,CASSSSGGGYTYEQYF,TGCGCCAGCAGCTCGAGCGGGGGAGGGTATACCTACGAGCAGTACTTC
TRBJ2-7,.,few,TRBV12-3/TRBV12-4,CASSVGILYEQYF,TGTGCCAGCAGTGTCGGGATCCTCTACGAGCAGTACTTC
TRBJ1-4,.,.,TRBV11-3,CASSPGITKTDEKLFF,TGTGCCAGCAGCCCCGGGATAACCAAGACGGATGAAAAACTGTTTTTT
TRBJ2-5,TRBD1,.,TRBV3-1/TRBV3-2,CASSPPTTGYQETQYF,TGTGCCAGCAGCCCTCCCACGACAGGGTACCAAGAGACCCAGTACTTC
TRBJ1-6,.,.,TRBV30,CAWSRNSPLHF,TGTGCCTGGAGCAGAAATTCACCCCTCCACTTT
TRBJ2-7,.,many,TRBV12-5,CASGLRTGGEPYEQYF,TGTGCTAGTGGTTTGCGAACAGGGGGGGAACCCTACGAGCAGTACTTC